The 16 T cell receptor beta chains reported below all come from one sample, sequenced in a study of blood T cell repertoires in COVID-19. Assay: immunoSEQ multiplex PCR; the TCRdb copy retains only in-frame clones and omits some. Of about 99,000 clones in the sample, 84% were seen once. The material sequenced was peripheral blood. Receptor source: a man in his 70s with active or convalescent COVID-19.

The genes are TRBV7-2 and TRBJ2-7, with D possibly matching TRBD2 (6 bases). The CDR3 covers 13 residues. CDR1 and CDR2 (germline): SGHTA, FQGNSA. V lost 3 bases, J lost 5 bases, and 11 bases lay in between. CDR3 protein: CASSFSWGDEQYF. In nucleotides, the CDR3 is TGTGCCAGCAGCTTTTCATGGGGGGACGAGCAGTACTTC.

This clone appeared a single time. This CDR3 is CASSRIPGSGDTEAFF. CDR3 nucleotides: TGTGCCAGCAGCAGGATTCCGGGGTCGGGGGACACTGAAGCTTTCTTT. The V call is TRBV28, the J call TRBJ1-1, with D possibly TRBD1 on 5 matching bases. The CDR3 consists of 16 residues. The V end was cut by 6 bases, the J end by 3 bases, with 20 bases between. CDR1 is MDHEN and CDR2 is SYDVKM in the germline V gene.

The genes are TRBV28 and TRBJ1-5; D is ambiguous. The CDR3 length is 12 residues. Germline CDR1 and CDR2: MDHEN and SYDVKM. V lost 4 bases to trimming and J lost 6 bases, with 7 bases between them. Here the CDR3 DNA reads TGTGCCAGCAGTTATCGGGGTCAGCCCCAGCATTTT. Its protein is CASSYRGQPQHF.

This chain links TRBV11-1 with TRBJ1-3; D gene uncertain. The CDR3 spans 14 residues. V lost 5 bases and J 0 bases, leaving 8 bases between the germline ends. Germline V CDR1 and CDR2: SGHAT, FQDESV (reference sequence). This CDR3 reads CASSPTLSGNTIYF. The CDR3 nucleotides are TGTGCCAGCAGCCCGACACTCTCTGGAAACACCATATATTTT. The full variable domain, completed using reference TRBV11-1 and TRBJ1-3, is EAEVAQSPRYKITEKSQAVAFWCDPISGHATLYWYRQILGQGPELLVQFQDESVVDDSQLPKDRFSAERLKGVDSTLKIQPAELGDSAMYLCASSPTLSGNTIYFGEGSWLTVV.

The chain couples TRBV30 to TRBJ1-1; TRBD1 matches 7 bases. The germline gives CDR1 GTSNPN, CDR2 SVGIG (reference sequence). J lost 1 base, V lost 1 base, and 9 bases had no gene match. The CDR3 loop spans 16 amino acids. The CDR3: CAWSDFRGGRNTEAFF. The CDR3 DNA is TGTGCCTGGAGTGATTTTAGAGGGGGCAGGAACACTGAAGCTTTCTTT. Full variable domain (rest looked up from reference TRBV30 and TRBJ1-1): SQTIHQWPATLVQPVGSPLSLECTVEGTSNPNLYWYRQAAGRGLQLLFYSVGIGQISSEVPQNLSASRPQDRQFILSSKKLLLSDSGFYLCAWSDFRGGRNTEAFFGQGTRLTVV.

Here the CDR3 DNA reads TGTGCCAGTAGTATGTCCTCAGGGTACGAGCAGTACTTC. Encoded protein: CASSMSSGYEQYF. The chain has TRBV19 and TRBJ2-7; maybe TRBD1 (5 bases). Germline CDR1 and CDR2: LNHDA and SQIVND (reference sequence). Trimming removed 3 bases at V and 4 bases at J, with 10 bases between. This CDR3 spans 13 amino acids.

This CDR3 is CASSQAIGDPFF. In DNA, the CDR3 is TGTGCCAGCAGCCAAGCTATAGGGGATCCTTTCTTT. The chain has TRBV3-1 (or the pseudogene TRBV3-2) and TRBJ1-1; tentative D call: TRBD1 (5 bases). V lost 1 base to trimming and J lost 12 bases, with 12 bases between them. CDR1 and CDR2 from the germline V gene are LGHDT and YNNKEL (reference sequence). The CDR3 is 12 amino acids.

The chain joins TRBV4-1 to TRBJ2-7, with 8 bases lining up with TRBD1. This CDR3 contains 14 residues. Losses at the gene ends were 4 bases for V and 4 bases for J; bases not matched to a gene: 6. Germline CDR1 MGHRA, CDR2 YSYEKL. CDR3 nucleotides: TGCGCCAGCAGCCTTGGACAGGGCCCATACGAGCAGTACTTC. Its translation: CASSLGQGPYEQYF.

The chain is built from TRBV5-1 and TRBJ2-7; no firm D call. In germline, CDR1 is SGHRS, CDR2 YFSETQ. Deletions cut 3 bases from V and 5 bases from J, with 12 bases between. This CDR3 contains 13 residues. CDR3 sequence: CASSSNPPDEQYF. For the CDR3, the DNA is TGCGCCAGCAGCTCTAACCCCCCCGACGAGCAGTACTTC.

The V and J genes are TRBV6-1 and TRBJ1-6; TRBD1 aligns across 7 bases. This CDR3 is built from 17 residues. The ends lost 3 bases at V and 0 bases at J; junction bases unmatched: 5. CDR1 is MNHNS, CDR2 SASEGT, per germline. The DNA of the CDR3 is TGTGCCAGCAGTGACAGCACAGGGGTCTCCTATAATTCACCCCTCCACTTT. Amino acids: CASSDSTGVSYNSPLHF.

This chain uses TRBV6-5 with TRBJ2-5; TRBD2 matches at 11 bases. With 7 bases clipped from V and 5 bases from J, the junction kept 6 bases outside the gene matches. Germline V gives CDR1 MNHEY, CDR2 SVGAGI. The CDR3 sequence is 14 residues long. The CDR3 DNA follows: TGTGCCAGCAAGCTAGCGGGGGGCCGGGAGACCCAGTACTTC. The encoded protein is CASKLAGGRETQYF.

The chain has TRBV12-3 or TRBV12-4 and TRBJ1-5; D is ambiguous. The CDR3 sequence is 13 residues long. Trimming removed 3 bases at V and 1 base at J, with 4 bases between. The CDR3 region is CASSFSSNQPQHF. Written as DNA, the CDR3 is TGTGCCAGCAGTTTCTCGAGCAATCAGCCCCAGCATTTT.

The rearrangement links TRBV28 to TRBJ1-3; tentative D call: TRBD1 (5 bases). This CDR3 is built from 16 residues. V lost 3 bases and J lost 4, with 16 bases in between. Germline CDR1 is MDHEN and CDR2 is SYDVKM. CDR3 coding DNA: TGTGCCAGCAGTTTTCAGGGACTTACGGCCGGAAACACCATATATTTT. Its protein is CASSFQGLTAGNTIYF.

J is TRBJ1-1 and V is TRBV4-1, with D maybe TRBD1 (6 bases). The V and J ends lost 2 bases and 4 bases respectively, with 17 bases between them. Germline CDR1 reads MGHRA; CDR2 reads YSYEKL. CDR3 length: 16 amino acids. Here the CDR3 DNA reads TGCGCCAGCAGCCAACAAGTACAGACAGGACTCACTGAAGCTTTCTTT. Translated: CASSQQVQTGLTEAFF.

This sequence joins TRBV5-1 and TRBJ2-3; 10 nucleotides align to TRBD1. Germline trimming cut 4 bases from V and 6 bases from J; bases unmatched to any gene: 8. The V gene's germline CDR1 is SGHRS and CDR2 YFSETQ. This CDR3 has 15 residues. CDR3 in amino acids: CASSLGQGKFDTQYF. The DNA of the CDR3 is TGCGCCAGCAGCCTGGGACAGGGGAAGTTTGATACGCAGTATTTT.

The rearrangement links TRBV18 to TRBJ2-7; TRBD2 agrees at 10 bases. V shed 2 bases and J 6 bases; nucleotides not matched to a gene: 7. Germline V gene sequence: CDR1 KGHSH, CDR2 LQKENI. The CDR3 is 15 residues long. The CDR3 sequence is CASSPIGTSAAEQYF. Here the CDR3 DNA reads TGTGCCAGCTCACCAATCGGGACTAGCGCAGCCGAGCAGTACTTC.